The sequence of this TCR beta chain was determined in a study of blood T cell repertoires in COVID-19. Produced via immunoSEQ multiplex PCR; TCRdb's table is partial and in-frame only. The sample carries approximately 330,000 clones, 80% to 90% recorded once. Participant-reported clinical history was the basis for cohort assignment. Trimming took 7 bases from V and 8 from J, leaving 16 bases between them. This CDR3 contains 13 residues. Germline V gives CDR1 SEHNR, CDR2 FQNEAQ (reference sequence). The clonotype originates from a woman aged 40-49 years with acute COVID-19. The chain combines TRBV7-9 with TRBJ2-3; D perhaps matches TRBD2 (6 bases). The sample was PBMCs or T cells enriched from blood (not recorded which). CDR3 bases: TGTGCCAGCACCAATACCCTAGCGACTACGCAGTATTTT. It translates to CASTNTLATTQYF.